This T cell receptor (beta chain) was identified in a study of shared clonotypes between healthy human individuals. Trimming pared 1 base from V and 6 bases from J, leaving 12 bases between. Germline-derived CDR1 and CDR2 are MDHEN and SYDVKM. The length of the CDR3 is 14 residues. Method: immunoSEQ multiplex PCR; TCRdb's copy keeps in-frame clones and lacks some. In the table there are about 2.3 million clones, 85% to 95% of which are singletons. The receptor's source is a man between 18 and 29 years old in good health. Some clones in this sample may be carry-over from other donors' samples. Sample: naive CD4+ T cells from PBMCs. Subset: CD45RA+ positively selected. The chain is built from TRBV28 and TRBJ1-1; a possible D gene is TRBD1 (5 bases). The CDR3 sequence is CASSLSGGVPEAFF. DNA of the CDR3: TGTGCCAGCAGTTTATCTGGGGGGGTCCCTGAAGCTTTCTTT.